One and the same sample provided the 3 T cell receptor beta chains below, sequenced in a study of blood T cell repertoires in COVID-19. TCRdb's table, derived via immunoSEQ multiplex PCR, lists solely in-frame clones and lacks some. This table holds fewer than 350,000 clones, 86% found once. Material for sequencing was PBMCs or T cells enriched from blood (not recorded which). The receptors come from a woman between 40 and 55 years old with acute COVID-19.

This sequence joins TRBV10-3 and TRBJ1-6; TRBD1 aligns across 9 bases. CDR1 and CDR2 from the germline V gene are ENHRY and SYGVKD. This CDR3 comprises 15 residues. The junction had 9 bases not matched to a gene; V was cut back by 6 bases and J by 9 bases. The CDR3 is CAISLGDREVSPLHF. CDR3 DNA: TGTGCCATCAGCCTGGGGGACAGGGAGGTTTCACCCCTCCACTTT.

The gene calls are TRBV18 and TRBJ2-2; D call uncertain. Germline V gene data show CDR1 as KGHSH and CDR2 as LQKENI. V was cut by 2 bases and J by 0 bases, with 4 bases left in between. CDR3 length: 14 amino acids. The CDR3 coding sequence is TGTGCCAGCTCACCAGGAGCGAACACCGGGGAGCTGTTTTTT. Residues: CASSPGANTGELFF.

The V gene is TRBV11-3, the J gene TRBJ2-7; 8 nucleotides line up with TRBD2. There are 14 residues in the CDR3. V shed 4 bases and J 5 bases; nucleotides not matched to a gene: 7. Germline CDR1 reads SGHNT; CDR2 reads YENEEA. DNA of the CDR3: TGTGCCAGCAGCTCGGGACTAGGTAGTGACGAGCAGTACTTC. Protein product: CASSSGLGSDEQYF.